The 3 T cell receptor beta chains below come from one sample, sequenced in a study of PD-1 blockade in classical Hodgkin lymphoma. As for time point: cycle 4 day 1 (C4D1), after about 6 weeks of nivolumab. In every patient, relapse followed autologous stem cell transplantation, while exposure to brentuximab vedotin differed. Magnetic negative selection purified CD4+ T cells from thawed PBMCs. Profiled with immunoSEQ multiplex PCR; TCRdb holds only in-frame clones, not every one. Of 9,000 to 13,000 clones listed, approximately 81% were seen once; the top ten hold about 3.5%. The source material was CD4+ T cells from blood, sampled before the fourth cycle of nivolumab. All receptors derive from a human donor with classical Hodgkin lymphoma.

This chain uses TRBV4-1 with TRBJ1-4, with TRBD1 identical over 8 bases. CDR3 size: 16 residues. Germline V lookup: CDR1 MGHRA, CDR2 YSYEKL. V dropped 3 bases and J dropped 6; count of bases not matched to a gene: 9. In nucleotides, the CDR3 is TGCGCCAGCAGCCAGTTCGATTCGACAGGGGATGAAAAACTGTTTTTT. Translating gives CASSQFDSTGDEKLFF.

The chain combines TRBV28 with TRBJ2-2, with D perhaps TRBD2 (6 bases). This CDR3 contains 14 residues. V dropped 6 bases and J dropped 5 bases, with 13 bases sitting between them. The germline V gene encodes CDR1 MDHEN and CDR2 SYDVKM. The CDR3 loop reads CASRPGLVTGELFF. The CDR3 DNA reads as TGTGCCAGCAGGCCGGGACTGGTAACCGGGGAGCTGTTTTTT.

The chain recombines TRBV15 with TRBJ2-3; D might be TRBD1 or TRBD2, each matching 5 bases. V shed 0 bases and J shed 6 bases, with 13 bases lying between them. CDR3 size: 15 residues. CDR1 and CDR2 from the germline V gene are LNHNV and YYDKDF (reference sequence). The CDR3 sequence is CATSRDLGTSDTQYF. The CDR3 nucleotides read TGTGCCACCAGCAGAGACCTGGGGACGTCCGATACGCAGTATTTT.